This is a list of T cell receptor beta chains from one sample in a study of T cells expressing NK-cell markers. Using the 5' RACE reads, TCRdb records one entry per CDR3 protein without DNA. The sample has a few hundred thousand distinct CDR3 sequences; the top ten hold around 0.42%. Sequenced input: blood T cells: a sorted CD56 or NKG2C T cell subset, CD4+ or CD8+ T cells, or bulk PBMC T cells (not recorded which). Receptors were obtained from a young man in good health. CDR3s include the opening cysteine and the closing phenylalanine or tryptophan.

v_call: TRBV7-2; cdr3_length: 15; j_call: TRBJ1-1; cdr3_aa: CASSLTGQTNTEAFF
v_call: TRBV25-1; cdr3_length: 15; j_call: TRBJ2-3; cdr3_aa: CASSVPAGSTDTQYF
v_call: TRBV18; cdr3_length: 15; j_call: TRBJ1-5; cdr3_aa: CASSPWEGGYQPQHF
v_call: TRBV29-1; cdr3_length: 13; j_call: TRBJ2-3; cdr3_aa: CSVEENLQDTQYF
v_call: TRBV5-6; cdr3_length: 14; j_call: TRBJ1-3; cdr3_aa: CASSYGQGPNTIYF
v_call: TRBV5-1; cdr3_length: 12; j_call: TRBJ1-5; cdr3_aa: CATSTTRQPQHF
v_call: TRBV10-3; cdr3_length: 12; j_call: TRBJ1-2; cdr3_aa: CASNRGLDGYTF
v_call: TRBV18; cdr3_length: 14; j_call: TRBJ2-7; cdr3_aa: CASSPGVGAYEQYF
v_call: TRBV10-3; cdr3_length: 13; j_call: TRBJ2-5; cdr3_aa: CAIRSTSKGAQYF
v_call: TRBV20-1; cdr3_length: 13; j_call: TRBJ2-1; cdr3_aa: CSAQGGARNEQFF
v_call: TRBV6-4; cdr3_length: 15; j_call: TRBJ2-1; cdr3_aa: CASSESETIYNEQFF
v_call: TRBV12-3/TRBV12-4; cdr3_length: 15; j_call: TRBJ2-2; cdr3_aa: CASTPGLALTGELFF
v_call: TRBV7-8; cdr3_length: 11; j_call: TRBJ2-5; cdr3_aa: CASSFQGVQYF